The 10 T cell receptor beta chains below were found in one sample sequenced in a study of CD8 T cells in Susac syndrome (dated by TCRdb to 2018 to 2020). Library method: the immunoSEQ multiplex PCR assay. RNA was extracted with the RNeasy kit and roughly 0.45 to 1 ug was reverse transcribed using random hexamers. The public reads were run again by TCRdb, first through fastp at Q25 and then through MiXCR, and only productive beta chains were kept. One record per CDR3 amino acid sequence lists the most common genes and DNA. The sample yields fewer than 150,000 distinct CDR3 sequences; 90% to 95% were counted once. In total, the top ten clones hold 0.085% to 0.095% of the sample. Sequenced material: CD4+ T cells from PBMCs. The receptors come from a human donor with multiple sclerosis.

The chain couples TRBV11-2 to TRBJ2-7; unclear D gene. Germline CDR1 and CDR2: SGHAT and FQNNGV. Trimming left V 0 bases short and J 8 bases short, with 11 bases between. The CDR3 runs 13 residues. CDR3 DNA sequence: TGTGCCAGCAGCTTAGATCTGGGGATGCAGCAGTACTTC. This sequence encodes CASSLDLGMQQYF.

This CDR3 reads CSARPRGGPQETQYF. CDR3 DNA sequence: TGCAGTGCTAGACCTCGCGGGGGGCCACAAGAGACCCAGTACTTC. The V call is TRBV20-1, the J call TRBJ2-5; 8 positions match TRBD2. V dropped 2 bases and J dropped 2; count of bases not matched to a gene: 7. The CDR3 has 15 amino acids. Germline V gives CDR1 DFQATT, CDR2 SNEGSKA (reference sequence).

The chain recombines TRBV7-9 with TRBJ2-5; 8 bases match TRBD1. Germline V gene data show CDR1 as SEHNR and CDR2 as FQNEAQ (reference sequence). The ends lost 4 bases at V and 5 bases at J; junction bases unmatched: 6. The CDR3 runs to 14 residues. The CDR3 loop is CASSSRTGKETQYF. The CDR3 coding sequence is TGTGCCAGCAGCTCGAGGACAGGGAAGGAGACCCAGTACTTC. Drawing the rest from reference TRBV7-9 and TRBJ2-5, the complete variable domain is DTGVSQNPRHKITKRGQNVTFRCDPISEHNRLYWYRQTLGQGPEFLTYFQNEAQLEKSRLLSDRFSAERPKGSFSTLEIQRTEQGDSAMYLCASSSRTGKETQYFGPGTRLLVL.

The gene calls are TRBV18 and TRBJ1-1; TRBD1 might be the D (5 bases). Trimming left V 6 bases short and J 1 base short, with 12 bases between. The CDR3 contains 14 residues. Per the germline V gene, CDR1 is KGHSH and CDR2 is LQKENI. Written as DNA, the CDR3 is TGTGCCAGCTCGCCCGGGACGGGGAACACTGAAGCTTTCTTT. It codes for CASSPGTGNTEAFF.

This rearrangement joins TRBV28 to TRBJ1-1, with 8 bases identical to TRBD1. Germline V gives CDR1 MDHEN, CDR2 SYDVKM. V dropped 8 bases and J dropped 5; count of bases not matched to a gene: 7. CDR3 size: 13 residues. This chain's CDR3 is CASEGQGGTEAFF. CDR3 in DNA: TGTGCCAGCGAAGGACAGGGCGGGACTGAAGCTTTCTTT.

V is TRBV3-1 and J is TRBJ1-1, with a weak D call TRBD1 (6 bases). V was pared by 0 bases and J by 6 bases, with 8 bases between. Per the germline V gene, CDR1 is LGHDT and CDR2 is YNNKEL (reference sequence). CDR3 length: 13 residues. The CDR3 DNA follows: TGTGCCAGCAGCCAAGAGGGGGGCCCTGAAGCTTTCTTT. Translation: CASSQEGGPEAFF.

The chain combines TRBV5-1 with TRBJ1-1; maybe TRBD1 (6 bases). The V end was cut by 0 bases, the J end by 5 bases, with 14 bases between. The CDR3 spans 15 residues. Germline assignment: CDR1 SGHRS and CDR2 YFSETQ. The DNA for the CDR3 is TGCGCCAGCAGCTTGGAGGGGGGGCGCGGGACTGAAGCTTTCTTT. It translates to CASSLEGGRGTEAFF.

The CDR3 nucleotides are TGTGCCAGCAGCCCACTGAAGTCCACAGATACGCAGTATTTT. As protein: CASSPLKSTDTQYF. The chain has TRBV9 and TRBJ2-3; D remains ambiguous. Deletions cut 4 bases from V and 2 bases from J, with 11 bases between. CDR3 length equals 14 residues. Germline loops: CDR1 SGDLS, CDR2 YYNGEE. The whole variable domain, filled in from reference TRBV9 and TRBJ2-3, reads DSGVTQTPKHLITATGQRVTLRCSPRSGDLSVYWYQQSLDQGLQFLIQYYNGEERAKGNILERFSAQQFPDLHSELNLSSLELGDSALYFCASSPLKSTDTQYFGPGTRLTVL.

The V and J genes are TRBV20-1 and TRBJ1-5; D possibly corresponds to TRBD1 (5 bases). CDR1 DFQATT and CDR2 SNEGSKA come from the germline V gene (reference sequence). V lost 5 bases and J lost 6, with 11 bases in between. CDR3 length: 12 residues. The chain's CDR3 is CSAGGGSQPQHF. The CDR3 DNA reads TGCAGTGCTGGGGGGGGGAGTCAGCCCCAGCATTTT.

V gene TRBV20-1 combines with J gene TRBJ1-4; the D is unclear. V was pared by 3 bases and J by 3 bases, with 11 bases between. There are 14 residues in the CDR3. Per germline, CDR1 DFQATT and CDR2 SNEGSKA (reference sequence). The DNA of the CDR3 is TGCAGTGCTAGTTTGCAGGCTTCTAATGAAAAACTGTTTTTT. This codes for CSASLQASNEKLFF.